Each of the 29 T cell receptor beta chains below was sequenced from the same sample in a study of T cells after yellow fever vaccination. Each CDR3 protein is one row after TCRdb ran MiXCR on the 5' RACE reads. The sample lists around 310,000 distinct CDR3 sequences; approximately 4% were seen once. Sequenced here: PBMCs, sampled 15 days after the yellow fever booster vaccination. These TCRs come from a man between 18 and 29 years old who received the YFV17D yellow fever vaccine.

This clonotype has a handful of counts. This sequence joins TRBV20-1 and TRBJ2-7, with D possibly TRBD1 on 5 matching bases. The CDR3 contains 11 residues. Germline CDR1 is DFQATT and CDR2 is SNEGSKA (reference sequence). Trimming removed 7 bases at V and 4 bases at J, with 11 bases between. The CDR3 is CSVTSGYEQYV. Here the CDR3 DNA reads TGCAGTGTAACGTCAGGGTACGAGCAGTACGTC.

This clonotype was seen more than once but under ten times. The genes are TRBV3-1 and TRBJ2-3; 8 positions match TRBD2. Germline values: CDR1 LGHDT, CDR2 YNNKEL (reference sequence). This CDR3 has 16 residues. With V trimmed by 1 base and J by 6 bases, 9 bases remained unmatched. In DNA, the CDR3 is TGTGCCAGCAGCCAAGGTAGCGGGGCCCCGGGGGATACGCAGTATTTT. Protein: CASSQGSGAPGDTQYF.

This clonotype was counted only a few times. V and J are TRBV7-2 and TRBJ2-1, with no clear D. CDR1 and CDR2 (germline): SGHTA, FQGNSA. The V gene lost 5 bases and the J gene lost 0 bases, with 8 bases spanning the gap. The CDR3 totals 14 residues. This CDR3 is CASSLLGSYNEQFF. In DNA, the CDR3 is TGTGCCAGCAGCCTCTTGGGCTCCTACAATGAGCAGTTCTTC.

The table lists this clonotype with a few counts. The gene calls are TRBV4-1 and TRBJ1-2, with a tentative D call TRBD1 (5 bases). The CDR3 covers 15 residues. CDR1 is MGHRA, CDR2 YSYEKL, per germline. V lost 0 bases and J lost 4, with 12 bases in between. CDR3: CASSQEFVGPYGYTF. DNA of the CDR3: TGCGCCAGCAGCCAAGAGTTTGTGGGACCCTATGGCTACACCTTC.

This clonotype was detected only a few times. The chain is built from TRBV10-1 and TRBJ1-2; a weak D match, TRBD1 (6 bases). Germline V gives CDR1 WNHNN, CDR2 SYGVQD (reference sequence). V was cut by 5 bases and J by 8 bases, with 15 bases left in between. The CDR3 sequence is 13 residues long. CDR3: CASSPDRMGGYTF. CDR3 coding DNA: TGCGCCAGCAGTCCCGACAGGATGGGAGGCTACACCTTC.

This clonotype was recorded a few times. The CDR3 loop is CASRHRGEKLFF. DNA for the CDR3: TGTGCCAGCAGGCACAGGGGCGAAAAACTGTTTTTT. The V and J genes are TRBV6-5 and TRBJ1-4; TRBD1 agrees at 7 bases. This CDR3 has 12 residues. Trimming at V came to 6 bases and at J to 8 bases, leaving 3 bases not matched to a gene. Germline V CDR1 and CDR2: MNHEY, SVGAGI.

The sample holds many counts of this clonotype. The chain employs TRBV6-5 and TRBJ2-1, with 7 bases fitting TRBD1. In germline, CDR1 is MNHEY, CDR2 SVGAGI. There are 13 residues in the CDR3. J lost 15 bases, V lost 0 bases, and 8 bases had no gene match. This chain's CDR3 is CASSYSGTEGRFF. CDR3 bases: TGTGCCAGCAGTTACTCGGGGACAGAAGGCCGGTTCTTC.

This clonotype was counted at least ten times. This chain uses TRBV27 with TRBJ2-7, with 12 bases aligning to TRBD2. V gave up 6 bases and J gave up 4 bases; unmatched junction bases: 4. The germline CDR1 and CDR2 sequences are MNHEY and SMNVEV (reference sequence). This CDR3 region has 14 residues. In nucleotides, the CDR3 is TGTGCCAGCAGGACGGGACTAGCGGGTTACGAGCAGTACTTC. Translation gives CASRTGLAGYEQYF.

This clonotype occurred a few times. This chain uses TRBV11-2 with TRBJ2-1; tentatively, D is TRBD1 (5 bases). The CDR3 is 15 residues long. Looked up from germline, CDR1 is SGHAT and CDR2 is FQNNGV. Trimming cost V 5 bases and J 0 bases, with 11 bases left between them. Here the CDR3 reads CASSLTEDSYNEQFF. Here the CDR3 DNA reads TGTGCCAGCAGCCTGACAGAGGACTCCTACAATGAGCAGTTCTTC.

This clonotype was found many times. The V gene is TRBV7-9, the J gene TRBJ2-1, with D tentatively TRBD1 (5 bases). The CDR3 contains 14 residues. CDR1 is SEHNR, CDR2 FQNEAQ, per germline (reference sequence). V was clipped by 2 bases and J by 9 bases, with 14 bases between them. The CDR3 spells CASSLSEPRGEQFF. The DNA of the CDR3 is TGTGCCAGCAGCTTAAGCGAACCAAGGGGTGAGCAGTTCTTC.

This chain links TRBV4-1 with TRBJ2-7; D gene uncertain. Trimming cost V 1 base and J 1 base, with 8 bases left between them. The CDR3 spans 14 residues. Per the germline V gene, CDR1 is MGHRA and CDR2 is YSYEKL. The CDR3: CASSQGLVSYEQYF. The CDR3 nucleotides are TGCGCCAGCAGCCAAGGCCTGGTTTCCTACGAGCAGTACTTC.

V gene TRBV5-6 combines with J gene TRBJ2-1; possibly TRBD1 for D (5 bases). V gave up 0 bases and J gave up 0 bases, with 10 bases separating them. The CDR3 runs 16 residues. Germline CDR1 SGHDT, CDR2 YYEEEE. This CDR3 is CASSLDGHSSYNEQFF. CDR3 sequence (DNA): TGTGCCAGCAGCTTGGATGGACATAGCTCCTACAATGAGCAGTTCTTC.

This clonotype was found a few times. The V gene is TRBV6-2 or TRBV6-3, the J gene TRBJ1-2; 8 bases map to TRBD1. The CDR3 runs to 14 residues. Germline CDR1 and CDR2: MNHEY and SVGEGT. Losses at the gene ends were 7 bases for V and 5 bases for J; bases not matched to a gene: 9. CDR3 DNA: TGTGCCAGCACACCCCGGGACAGGCCTTATGGCTACACCTTC. This encodes CASTPRDRPYGYTF.

This clonotype was observed at least ten times. The chain employs TRBV28 and TRBJ2-1; D is uncertain. The CDR3 has 11 residues. V was trimmed by 6 bases and J by 7 bases, leaving 7 bases between them. The germline CDR1 and CDR2 sequences are MDHEN and SYDVKM. The CDR3 spells CASSRRNEQFF. The CDR3 DNA sequence: TGTGCCAGCAGCCGCCGAAATGAGCAGTTCTTC.

This clonotype showed up many times. The chain employs TRBV6-6 and TRBJ2-1; D perhaps matches TRBD2 (7 bases). The CDR3 is 14 residues long. Trimming pared 1 base from V and 9 bases from J, leaving 13 bases between. Germline V gene data show CDR1 as MNHNY and CDR2 as SVGAGI (reference sequence). The CDR3 here is CASSYFRRGREQFF. For the CDR3, the DNA is TGTGCCAGCAGTTACTTCCGGCGGGGGCGTGAGCAGTTCTTC.

The chain links TRBV7-6 to TRBJ2-1, with D perhaps matching TRBD1 or TRBD2 (6 bases each). Germline values: CDR1 SGHVS, CDR2 FNYEAQ. The CDR3 is 15 amino acids. Trimming pared 6 bases from V and 7 bases from J, leaving 19 bases between. The CDR3 nucleotides are TGTGCCAGCAGTCCCGAGGGGGGTAGAGCAAATGAGCAGTTCTTC. This translates into CASSPEGGRANEQFF.

CDR3 sequence reads: CASSLYLAGFEQYV. The CDR3 nucleotides are TGTGCCAGCAGCTTGTACCTAGCGGGATTCGAGCAGTACGTC. V gene TRBV5-6 combines with J gene TRBJ2-7, with 9 positions matching TRBD2. The J segment lost 6 bases and the V segment lost 1 base, leaving 5 bases of the junction unmatched. Per the germline V gene, CDR1 is SGHDT and CDR2 is YYEEEE. This CDR3 is built from 14 residues.

This clonotype was seen ten or more times. The chain joins TRBV15 to TRBJ1-1; D remains ambiguous. Germline V CDR1 and CDR2: LNHNV, YYDKDF (reference sequence). V lost 0 bases and J 1 base, leaving 6 bases between the germline ends. This CDR3 has 14 amino acids. The CDR3 region is CATSRDTWNTEAFF. The DNA for the CDR3 is TGTGCCACCAGCAGAGATACGTGGAACACTGAAGCTTTCTTT. Drawing the rest from reference TRBV15 and TRBJ1-1, the complete variable domain is DAMVIQNPRYQVTQFGKPVTLSCSQTLNHNVMYWYQQKSSQAPKLLFHYYDKDFNNEADTPDNFQSRRPNTSFCFLDIRSPGLGDTAMYLCATSRDTWNTEAFFGQGTRLTVV.

This clonotype was seen only a few times. The rearrangement uses TRBV6-5 and TRBJ2-7; D not certain. This CDR3 comprises 13 residues. V gave up 0 bases and J gave up 6 bases, with 9 bases separating them. The germline CDR1 and CDR2 sequences are MNHEY and SVGAGI. In nucleotides, the CDR3 is TGTGCCAGCAGTTACTCCCCCCTGGGCGAGCAGTACTTC. Amino acids: CASSYSPLGEQYF.

There are a few counts of this clonotype. The chain recombines TRBV4-3 with TRBJ1-2; 8 bases are a match to TRBD1. Per germline, CDR1 LGHNA and CDR2 YSLEER. The CDR3 has 13 amino acids. J gave up 8 bases and V 6 bases, and 8 bases lay outside the gene matches. The CDR3 is CASRLQGAGGYTF. CDR3 nucleotide sequence: TGCGCCAGCAGGCTTCAGGGGGCGGGGGGCTACACCTTC.

This clonotype has ten or more counts. The rearrangement uses TRBV5-1 and TRBJ1-2; D remains unclear. V was shortened by 4 bases and J by 4 bases, with 17 bases between the two germline ends. This CDR3 region has 15 residues. The germline CDR1 and CDR2 sequences are SGHRS and YFSETQ. CDR3 nucleotides: TGCGCCAGCAGCCACAAAGGCGGGCAACCCTATGGCTACACCTTC. Translating it yields CASSHKGGQPYGYTF.

Comment on this clonotype: Just one base apart from a much larger clone, this may be a read error. J is TRBJ2-3 and V is TRBV20-1; D remains unclear. Trimming removed 8 bases at V and 4 bases at J, with 16 bases between. Germline V gives CDR1 DFQATT, CDR2 SNEGSKA (reference sequence). CDR3 length equals 13 residues. CDR3 bases: TGCAGTCCCAGATTTAAACGAGCAGATACGCAGTATTTT. Translated: CSPRFKRADTQYF.

This clonotype was counted at least ten times. This chain joins TRBV15 and TRBJ2-5, with D perhaps matching TRBD2 (5 bases). The CDR3 extends over 15 amino acids. V was clipped by 5 bases and J by 4 bases, with 17 bases between them. The germline CDR1 and CDR2 sequences are LNHNV and YYDKDF (reference sequence). The CDR3 DNA is TGTGCCACCAGCCCCGAGGGTTGGGTTTCAGAGACCCAGTACTTC. It translates to CATSPEGWVSETQYF.

This clonotype was recorded at least ten times. The chain is built from TRBV7-2 and TRBJ1-2; no reliable D call. Germline assignment: CDR1 SGHTA and CDR2 FQGNSA. V was clipped by 5 bases and J by 2 bases, with 12 bases between them. The CDR3 extends over 14 amino acids. In DNA, the CDR3 is TGTGCCAGCAGCCGAACCGACGGGAACTATGGCTACACCTTC. Encoded protein: CASSRTDGNYGYTF. Together with reference TRBV7-2 and TRBJ1-2, the CDR3 gives the full variable domain: GAGVSQSPSNKVTEKGKDVELRCDPISGHTALYWYRQSLGQGLEFLIYFQGNSAPDKSGLPSDRFSAERTGGSVSTLTIQRTQQEDSAVYLCASSRTDGNYGYTFGSGTRLTVV.

This clonotype was seen only a few times. V gene TRBV5-6 combines with J gene TRBJ2-3; perhaps TRBD1 as D (5 bases). V was cut by 2 bases and J by 3 bases, with 19 bases left in between. Germline CDR1 is SGHDT and CDR2 is YYEEEE. CDR3 size: 17 residues. Written as DNA, the CDR3 is TGTGCCAGCAGCTTCTCCTGGGGCAGGGCCGAGACAGATACGCAGTATTTT. Its protein is CASSFSWGRAETDTQYF.

This clonotype was seen more than once but under ten times. The chain has TRBV29-1 and TRBJ1-2; D not resolved. The germline V gene has CDR1 SQVTM and CDR2 ANQGSEA. The length of the CDR3 is 14 residues. V lost 3 bases to trimming and J lost 4 bases, with 15 bases between them. The DNA for the CDR3 is TGCAGCGTTGATCTCGCCCGAAGTAGCTATGGCTACACCTTC. Translated: CSVDLARSSYGYTF.

The chain links TRBV7-2 to TRBJ1-2; D remains unclear. The germline CDR1 and CDR2 sequences are SGHTA and FQGNSA. V was cut by 7 bases and J by 0 bases, with 18 bases left in between. CDR3 length: 16 amino acids. The DNA of the CDR3 is TGTGCCAGCAACCATGACGGGCACAGAGCTAACTATGGCTACACCTTC. Encoded protein: CASNHDGHRANYGYTF.

This clonotype appeared many times. The J gene is TRBJ1-6, the V gene TRBV20-1, with D tentatively TRBD1 (5 bases). Germline V CDR1 and CDR2: DFQATT, SNEGSKA (reference sequence). V gave up 2 bases and J gave up 0 bases, with 14 bases separating them. CDR3 size: 17 residues. In DNA, the CDR3 is TGCAGTGCTAGATCGGCAGCCGACAGCTCCTATAATTCACCCCTCCACTTT. Amino acids: CSARSAADSSYNSPLHF.

This clonotype occurred many times. The chain employs TRBV7-2 and TRBJ2-1; 7 bases are a match to TRBD2. CDR1 SGHTA and CDR2 FQGNSA come from the germline V gene. J was trimmed by 4 bases and V by 5 bases; bases with no gene match: 5. The CDR3 contains 14 residues. This CDR3 is CASSRTGGYNEQFF. The CDR3 coding sequence is TGTGCCAGCAGCCGAACGGGGGGATACAATGAGCAGTTCTTC.